What follows are 27 T cell receptor beta chains derived from one specimen sequenced in a study of CD8+ T cells in alopecia areata. Treatment described: oral pan-JAK inhibitor, 5-10 mg twice daily. Extracted RNA was reverse transcribed into cDNA, the sequencing template. Only in-frame clones appear in the TCRdb table, and some are missing; sequencing was by immunoSEQ multiplex PCR. This table holds 93,000 or so clones, 85% to 90% found once. The sequenced sample was CD8+ T cells sorted from blood, obtained around week 34, from a patient treated with tofacitinib. The receptors were sampled from a human donor with alopecia areata.

The V and J genes are TRBV7-9 and TRBJ2-1; D tentatively reads TRBD1 or TRBD2 (6 bases each). Trimming took off 5 bases at V and 3 bases at J, with 17 bases between the two ends. The germline V gene has CDR1 SEHNR and CDR2 FQNEAQ (reference sequence). The CDR3 contains 16 residues. This CDR3 reads CASSPEGGPLYNEQFF. The CDR3 coding sequence is TGTGCCAGCAGCCCGGAGGGGGGACCCCTCTACAATGAGCAGTTCTTC.

V gene TRBV25-1 combines with J gene TRBJ1-1, with TRBD1 identical over 8 bases. CDR1 and CDR2 (germline): MGHDK, SYGVNS. The CDR3 is made up of 12 amino acids. J gave up 5 bases and V 8 bases, and 4 bases lay outside the gene matches. CDR3 sequence reads: CASGTGGTEAFF. As DNA, the CDR3 is TGTGCCAGCGGTACAGGGGGAACTGAAGCTTTCTTT.

The chain has TRBV7-9 and TRBJ2-1; no reliable D call. V was shortened by 6 bases and J by 8 bases, with 8 bases between the two germline ends. The CDR3 length is 11 residues. Germline CDR1 and CDR2: SEHNR and FQNEAQ (reference sequence). CDR3 nucleotide sequence: TGTGCCAGCAGGACCGCGGATGAGCAGTTCTTC. The encoded protein is CASRTADEQFF. The variable domain in full, completed from reference TRBV7-9 and TRBJ2-1, reads DTGVSQNPRHKITKRGQNVTFRCDPISEHNRLYWYRQTLGQGPEFLTYFQNEAQLEKSRLLSDRFSAERPKGSFSTLEIQRTEQGDSAMYLCASRTADEQFFGPGTRLTVL.

The CDR3 DNA sequence: TGTGCCAGCAGCGGAGGGATCTCGGATCAGCCCCAGCATTTT. It translates to CASSGGISDQPQHF. The chain links TRBV9 to TRBJ1-5; no definite D call. From germline, CDR1 is SGDLS and CDR2 YYNGEE. The V gene lost 3 bases and the J gene lost 5 bases, with 12 bases spanning the gap. This CDR3 has 14 amino acids.

The V and J genes are TRBV19 and TRBJ1-1; D not certain. The CDR3 contains 15 residues. Germline values: CDR1 LNHDA, CDR2 SQIVND (reference sequence). The ends were cut back, 4 bases at V and 1 base at J, with 13 bases in the middle. The CDR3 DNA is TGTGCCAGTAGTACAAAGCGGTTTGGGAACACTGAAGCTTTCTTT. Translated: CASSTKRFGNTEAFF. The whole variable domain, remainder taken from reference TRBV19 and TRBJ1-1, is DGGITQSPKYLFRKEGQNVTLSCEQNLNHDAMYWYRQDPGQGLRLIYYSQIVNDFQKGDIAEGYSVSREKKESFPLTVTSAQKNPTAFYLCASSTKRFGNTEAFFGQGTRLTVV.

This clone was seen more than once but under ten times. The chain recombines TRBV29-1 with TRBJ2-1; D not certain. Trimming stripped 3 bases from V and 1 base from J, with 13 bases between. The CDR3 contains 15 residues. Germline lookup yields CDR1 SQVTM and CDR2 ANQGSEA. The CDR3 DNA is TGCAGCGTTGAGAGTCCGACCGGGTCCTACAATGAGCAGTTCTTC. Translated: CSVESPTGSYNEQFF.

V gene TRBV7-8 combines with J gene TRBJ2-7; TRBD1 is a possible D gene (5 bases). The CDR3 loop spans 14 amino acids. Germline-derived CDR1 and CDR2 are SGHVS and FQNEAQ. The germline V and J ends were trimmed by 5 bases and 4 bases, with 15 bases remaining between them. CDR3 residues: CASSQGGGPYEQYF. The CDR3 DNA reads TGTGCCAGCAGCCAGGGTGGCGGCCCTTACGAGCAGTACTTC.

The J gene is TRBJ2-7, the V gene TRBV27; D may be TRBD2 (5 bases). CDR1 MNHEY and CDR2 SMNVEV come from the germline V gene (reference sequence). The CDR3 runs to 14 residues. V lost 0 bases and J lost 2, with 8 bases in between. CDR3 nucleotide sequence: TGTGCCAGCAGTTTATCGGCGGGTACCTACGAGCAGTACTTC. Protein product: CASSLSAGTYEQYF.

The chain is built from TRBV27 and TRBJ2-1, with D unresolved. The CDR3 covers 11 residues. V was shortened by 4 bases and J by 5 bases, with 3 bases between the two germline ends. CDR1 MNHEY and CDR2 SMNVEV come from the germline V gene (reference sequence). DNA for the CDR3: TGTGCCAGCAGTTCCAACAATGAGCAGTTCTTC. This sequence encodes CASSSNNEQFF.

This clone was detected only a few times. This chain links TRBV29-1 with TRBJ2-1; the match to TRBD2 covers 9 bases. Germline trimming cut 6 bases from V and 13 bases from J; bases unmatched to any gene: 10. This CDR3 contains 12 residues. Germline-derived CDR1 and CDR2 are SQVTM and ANQGSEA. In nucleotides, the CDR3 is TGCAGCGTGGAAAGAATAGCGGGAGTACAGTTCTTC. This translates into CSVERIAGVQFF.

V is TRBV7-9 and J is TRBJ2-6; 7 nucleotides line up with TRBD1. The CDR3 runs to 16 residues. CDR1 is SEHNR and CDR2 is FQNEAQ in the germline V gene (reference sequence). V lost 0 bases and J lost 6; bases outside the gene matches: 5. The CDR3 DNA reads as TGTGCCAGCAGCTTAGCGGGGACAGAAATGGCCAACGTCCTGACTTTC. This translates into CASSLAGTEMANVLTF.

The table lists this clone with a few counts. This chain links TRBV21-1 with TRBJ2-1. TRBV21-1 is designated a pseudogene. The CDR3 spans 13 residues. CDR3 loop: CASSTDPRNEQFF. As DNA, the CDR3 is TGTGCCAGCAGCACCGACCCCCGAAATGAGCAGTTCTTC.

This sequence joins TRBV6-5 and TRBJ2-1; D may be TRBD2 (6 bases). CDR1 is MNHEY and CDR2 is SVGAGI in the germline V gene. Trimming shortened V by 4 bases and J by 4 bases, and 11 bases separated the two germline ends. This CDR3 region has 14 residues. In DNA form, the CDR3 reads TGTGCCAGCAGTTTCGGGACTCTATACAATGAGCAGTTCTTC. It is translated as CASSFGTLYNEQFF.

The chain carries TRBV5-1 and TRBJ2-7; D gene ambiguous. The CDR3 sequence is 12 residues long. In germline, CDR1 is SGHRS, CDR2 YFSETQ. Deletions cut 1 base from V and 5 bases from J, with 7 bases between. The CDR3 DNA is TGCGCCAGCAGCTTGAACGTGGACGAGCAGTACTTC. Protein: CASSLNVDEQYF.

The chain carries TRBV6-1 and TRBJ2-1; the match to TRBD2 covers 8 bases. Germline CDR1 and CDR2: MNHNS and SASEGT. The ends lost 10 bases at V and 0 bases at J; junction bases unmatched: 5. This CDR3 is 14 amino acids long. This CDR3 is CATSGGSSYNEQFF. The CDR3 DNA reads as TGTGCCACCTCGGGGGGGAGCTCCTACAATGAGCAGTTCTTC.

The rearrangement links TRBV27 to TRBJ1-1; possible D gene TRBD1, 6 bases. The germline V gene encodes CDR1 MNHEY and CDR2 SMNVEV (reference sequence). V dropped 3 bases and J dropped 5 bases, with 10 bases sitting between them. The CDR3 length is 13 residues. The CDR3 here is CASSFGGRTEAFF. The CDR3 DNA is TGTGCCAGCAGTTTTGGGGGCCGGACTGAAGCTTTCTTT.

This chain joins TRBV5-4 and TRBJ2-4; no definite D call. V was trimmed by 7 bases and J by 2 bases, leaving 13 bases between them. Germline-derived CDR1 and CDR2 are SGHNT and YYREEE (reference sequence). CDR3 length: 14 amino acids. Here the CDR3 reads CASRSWGTKNIQYF. The CDR3 DNA reads TGTGCCAGCCGGTCTTGGGGAACCAAAAACATTCAGTACTTC. The full variable domain, with the rest looked up from reference TRBV5-4 and TRBJ2-4, is ETGVTQSPTHLIKTRGQQVTLRCSSQSGHNTVSWYQQALGQGPQFIFQYYREEENGRGNFPPRFSGLQFPNYSSELNVNALELDDSALYLCASRSWGTKNIQYFGAGTRLSVL.

This chain connects TRBV6-5 to TRBJ2-7; D call uncertain. CDR3 length: 13 amino acids. CDR1 MNHEY and CDR2 SVGAGI come from the germline V gene. V lost 6 bases to trimming and J lost 5 bases, with 14 bases between them. CDR3 residues: CASSRTSLDEQYF. CDR3 DNA sequence: TGTGCCAGCAGCCGTACTTCATTGGACGAGCAGTACTTC.

The sample holds one count of this clone. The V and J genes are TRBV27 and TRBJ1-4, with D possibly TRBD1 on 6 matching bases. Germline values: CDR1 MNHEY, CDR2 SMNVEV (reference sequence). The CDR3 length is 11 residues. V lost 10 bases and J 11 bases, leaving 14 bases between the germline ends. The CDR3 here is CATKQGGKLFF. The CDR3, as DNA: TGTGCCACCAAACAGGGAGGGAAACTGTTTTTT.

This rearrangement joins TRBV28 to TRBJ2-2, with D unclear. The CDR3 covers 13 residues. Germline V gives CDR1 MDHEN, CDR2 SYDVKM. The V end lost 1 base, the J end lost 6 bases, and 6 bases lay between the germline ends. The CDR3: CASSLSGPGELFF. The DNA of the CDR3 is TGTGCCAGCAGTTTATCAGGACCCGGGGAGCTGTTTTTT.

This clone was seen only once. This chain joins TRBV4-1 and TRBJ1-2; TRBD1 matches 7 bases. From germline, CDR1 is MGHRA and CDR2 YSYEKL. Unmatched junction bases numbered 8, after V lost 3 bases and J lost 7 bases. This CDR3 is built from 14 residues. The CDR3 DNA reads as TGCGCCAGCAGCCAGGGACAGTATAATCGTGGCTACACCTTC. This translates into CASSQGQYNRGYTF.

CDR3 DNA: TGTGCCAGCATCCTGTGGGGTAACACTGAAGCTTTCTTT. It is translated as CASILWGNTEAFF. The chain uses TRBV5-4 and TRBJ1-1; no clear D. The CDR3 sequence is 13 residues long. Trimming removed 6 bases from V and 2 bases from J, with 11 bases in between. Germline V gene lookup returns CDR1 SGHNT and CDR2 YYREEE (reference sequence).

This sequence joins TRBV6-1 and TRBJ2-1; a possible D gene is TRBD1 (6 bases). The V and J ends lost 3 bases and 8 bases respectively, with 8 bases between them. The CDR3 is 12 amino acids. The V gene's germline CDR1 is MNHNS and CDR2 SASEGT. In nucleotides, the CDR3 is TGTGCCAGCAGTGAGACAGGTCATGAGCAGTTCTTC. Protein sequence: CASSETGHEQFF.

With respect to this clone: The same CDR3 is also encoded by other DNA sequences in this sample. V usage is TRBV5-4 and J usage is TRBJ1-1; unclear D gene. CDR3 length: 13 amino acids. With 4 bases removed from V and 2 bases from J, the gap between germline ends came to 9 bases. CDR1 and CDR2 (germline): SGHNT, YYREEE (reference sequence). CDR3 DNA sequence: TGTGCCAGCAGCCCCAGGCAAAACACTGAAGCTTTCTTT. Amino acid sequence: CASSPRQNTEAFF.

The chain carries TRBV18 and TRBJ1-5; D is unclear. Per germline, CDR1 KGHSH and CDR2 LQKENI. The V end was cut by 2 bases, the J end by 2 bases, with 10 bases between. CDR3 length equals 15 residues. CDR3 sequence (DNA): TGTGCCAGCTCACCATGGAATTTGGGCAATCAGCCCCAGCATTTT. It encodes CASSPWNLGNQPQHF.

The chain recombines TRBV4-1 with TRBJ2-3, with 8 bases identical to TRBD1. The trim removed 3 bases at V and 4 bases at J, leaving 6 bases unmatched. The CDR3 sequence is 15 residues long. The germline gives CDR1 MGHRA, CDR2 YSYEKL. For the CDR3, the DNA is TGCGCCAGCAGCCACCAGACAGGGGTCTCAGATACGCAGTATTTT. Its translation: CASSHQTGVSDTQYF.

This chain uses TRBV13 with TRBJ2-4; 9 positions agree with TRBD1. Germline CDR1 is PRHDT and CDR2 is FYEKMQ (reference sequence). The CDR3 sequence is 15 residues long. V shed 5 bases, J shed 5 bases, and the junction held 7 bases outside the gene matches. The CDR3: CASSGRDREQNIQYF. CDR3 in DNA: TGTGCCAGCAGCGGCCGGGACAGGGAGCAAAACATTCAGTACTTC.